This TCR beta chain was sequenced during a study of T cell responses to AZD1222 COVID-19 vaccine. Findings of the study overall: Recipients of AZD1222 seropositive at baseline numbered only 5 or 6. Repertoires were obtained only post-peak T cell response. Vaccine-associated CD4 TCRs ranged over spike, dominating at 160-218 and 743-854. Donor demographics were predominantly white British with a female majority; clonal diversity may be underestimated.

Germline CDR1 is LGHNA and CDR2 is YSLEER. This CDR3 has 14 amino acids. Trimming pared 0 bases from V and 5 bases from J, leaving 10 bases between. Generated by immunoSEQ multiplex PCR, the TCRdb table keeps only in-frame clones and is missing some. The sample has 130,000 to 150,000 clones, about 90% seen once. Remarks on this clone: What it recognizes is unknown.

The rearrangement uses TRBV4-3 and TRBJ2-5, with D possibly being TRBD1 (5 bases). The origin of this receptor is an adult in good health. The starting material was peripheral blood, obtained on day 0 of AZD1222 vaccination. The CDR3 DNA reads as TGCGCCAGCAGCCAAGAAGGGGCGGAGGAGACCCAGTACTTC. Protein: CASSQEGAEETQYF.